This paragraph covers one T cell receptor (beta chain) sequence. The sample belongs to a study of blood T cell repertoires in COVID-19. Study-level background: Sites across the United States, Italy and Spain contributed samples from acute and convalescent COVID-19. PBMCs, B-cell-depleted T cells, or T cells were the source of the cDNA or gDNA that made up the material.

Germline V gene data show CDR1 as MNHEY and CDR2 as SVGAGI. CDR3 length: 15 residues. The V and J ends lost 0 bases and 4 bases, in that order; junction bases with no gene match: 3. Per the authors' pipeline: Amplification from reference gene primers served as the basis for estimated nucleated cell counts. Assay: immunoSEQ multiplex PCR; the TCRdb copy retains only in-frame clones and omits some. V and J calls and clone size follow that table, whereas D and trimming were derived from the DNA. The profile covers approximately 210,000 clones, with 80% to 90% appearing a single time and 11% taken by the ten largest.

The sample taken for sequencing was peripheral blood. This clonotype originated in a man aged 50 to 60 with COVID-19, enrolled during active disease. The chain has TRBV6-5 and TRBJ1-5; TRBD1 matches 7 bases. CDR3 sequence: CASSYSRDSNQPQHF. For the CDR3, the DNA is TGTGCCAGCAGTTACTCGAGGGACAGTAATCAGCCCCAGCATTTT.